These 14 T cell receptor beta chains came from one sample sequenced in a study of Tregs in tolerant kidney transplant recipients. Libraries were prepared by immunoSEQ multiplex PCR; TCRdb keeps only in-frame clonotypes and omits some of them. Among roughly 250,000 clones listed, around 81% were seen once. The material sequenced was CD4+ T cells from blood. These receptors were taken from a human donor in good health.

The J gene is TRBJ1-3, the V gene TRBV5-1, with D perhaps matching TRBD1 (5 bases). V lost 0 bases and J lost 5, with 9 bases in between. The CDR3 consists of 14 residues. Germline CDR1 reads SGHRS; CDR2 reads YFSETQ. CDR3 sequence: CASSLEGRRNTIYF. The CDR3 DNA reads TGCGCCAGCAGCTTGGAGGGGAGGAGAAACACCATATATTTT. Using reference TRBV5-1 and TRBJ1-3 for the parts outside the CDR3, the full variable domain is KAGVTQTPRYLIKTRGQQVTLSCSPISGHRSVSWYQQTPGQGLQFLFEYFSETQRNKGNFPGRFSGRQFSNSRSEMNVSTLELGDSALYLCASSLEGRRNTIYFGEGSWLTVV.

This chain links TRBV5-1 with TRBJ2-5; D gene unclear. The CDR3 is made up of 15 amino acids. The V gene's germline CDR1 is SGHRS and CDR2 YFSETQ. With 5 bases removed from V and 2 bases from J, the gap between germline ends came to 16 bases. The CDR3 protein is CASRAPGSQQETQYF. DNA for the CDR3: TGCGCCAGCAGGGCACCCGGGTCCCAACAAGAGACCCAGTACTTC.

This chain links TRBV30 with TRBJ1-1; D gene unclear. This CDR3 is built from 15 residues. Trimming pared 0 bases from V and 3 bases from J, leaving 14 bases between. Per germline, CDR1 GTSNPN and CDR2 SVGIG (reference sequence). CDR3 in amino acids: CAWSVSGSRDTEAFF. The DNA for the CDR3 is TGTGCCTGGAGTGTATCGGGCAGCCGGGACACTGAAGCTTTCTTT.

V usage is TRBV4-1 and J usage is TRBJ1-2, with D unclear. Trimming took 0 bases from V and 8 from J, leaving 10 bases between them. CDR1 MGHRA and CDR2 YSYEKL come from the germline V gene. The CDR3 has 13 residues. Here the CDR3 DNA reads TGCGCCAGCAGCCAAGAAGTCAGGTCCGGCTACACCTTC. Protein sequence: CASSQEVRSGYTF.

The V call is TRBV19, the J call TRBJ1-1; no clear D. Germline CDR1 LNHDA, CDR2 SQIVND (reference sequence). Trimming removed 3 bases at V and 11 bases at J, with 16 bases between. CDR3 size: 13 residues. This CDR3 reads CASSITETFGAFF. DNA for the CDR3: TGTGCCAGTAGTATTACAGAGACGTTTGGGGCTTTCTTT.

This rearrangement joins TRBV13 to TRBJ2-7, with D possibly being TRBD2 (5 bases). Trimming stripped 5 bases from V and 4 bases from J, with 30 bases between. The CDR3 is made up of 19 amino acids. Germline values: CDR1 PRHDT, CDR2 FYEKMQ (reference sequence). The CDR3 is CASSRSRLGGRPELYEQYF. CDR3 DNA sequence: TGTGCCAGCAGCCGAAGTCGGCTAGGCGGGCGCCCAGAACTATACGAGCAGTACTTC.

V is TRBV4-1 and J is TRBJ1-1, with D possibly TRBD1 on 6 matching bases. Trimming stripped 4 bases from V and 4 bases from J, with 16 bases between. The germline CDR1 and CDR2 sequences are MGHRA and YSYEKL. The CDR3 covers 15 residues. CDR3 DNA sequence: TGCGCCAGCAGCCCCTACGGGGGGCTGCGCACTGAAGCTTTCTTT. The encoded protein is CASSPYGGLRTEAFF.

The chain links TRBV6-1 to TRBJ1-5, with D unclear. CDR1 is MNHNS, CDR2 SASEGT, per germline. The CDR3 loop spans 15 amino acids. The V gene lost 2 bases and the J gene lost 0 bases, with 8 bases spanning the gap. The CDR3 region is CASSEYRNSNQPQHF. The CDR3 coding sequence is TGTGCCAGCAGTGAATATAGAAATAGCAATCAGCCCCAGCATTTT.

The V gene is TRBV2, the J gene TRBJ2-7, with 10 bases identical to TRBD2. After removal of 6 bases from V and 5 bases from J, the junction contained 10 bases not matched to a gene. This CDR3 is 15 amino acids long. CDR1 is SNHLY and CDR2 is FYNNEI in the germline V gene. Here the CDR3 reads CASSLRLAGFNEQYF. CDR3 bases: TGTGCCAGCAGCCTTAGACTAGCGGGTTTTAACGAGCAGTACTTC.

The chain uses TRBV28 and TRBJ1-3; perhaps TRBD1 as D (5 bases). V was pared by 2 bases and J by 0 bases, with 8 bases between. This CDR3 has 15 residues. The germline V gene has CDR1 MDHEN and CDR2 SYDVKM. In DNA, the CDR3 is TGTGCCAGCAGTTTACCAGGGCTCTCTGGAAACACCATATATTTT. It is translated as CASSLPGLSGNTIYF.

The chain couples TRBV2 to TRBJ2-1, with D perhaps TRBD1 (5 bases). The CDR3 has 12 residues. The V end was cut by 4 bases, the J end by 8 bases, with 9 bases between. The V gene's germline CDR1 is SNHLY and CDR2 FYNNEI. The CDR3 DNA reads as TGTGCCAGCAGTGGGACACCAGATGAGCAGTTCTTC. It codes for CASSGTPDEQFF.

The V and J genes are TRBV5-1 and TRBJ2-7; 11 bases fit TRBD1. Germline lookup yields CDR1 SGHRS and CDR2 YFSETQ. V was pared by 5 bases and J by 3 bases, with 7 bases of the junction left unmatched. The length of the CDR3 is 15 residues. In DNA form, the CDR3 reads TGCGCCAGCAGGTCGGGACAGGGGGGATTCTACGAGCAGTACTTC. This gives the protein CASRSGQGGFYEQYF. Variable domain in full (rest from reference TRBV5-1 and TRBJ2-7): KAGVTQTPRYLIKTRGQQVTLSCSPISGHRSVSWYQQTPGQGLQFLFEYFSETQRNKGNFPGRFSGRQFSNSRSEMNVSTLELGDSALYLCASRSGQGGFYEQYFGPGTRLTVT.

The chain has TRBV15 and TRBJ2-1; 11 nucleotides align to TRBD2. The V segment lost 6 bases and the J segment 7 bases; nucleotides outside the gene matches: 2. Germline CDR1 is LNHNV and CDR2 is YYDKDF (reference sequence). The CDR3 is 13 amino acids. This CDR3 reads CATRTSGNNEQFF. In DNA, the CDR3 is TGTGCCACCAGGACTAGCGGGAATAATGAGCAGTTCTTC.

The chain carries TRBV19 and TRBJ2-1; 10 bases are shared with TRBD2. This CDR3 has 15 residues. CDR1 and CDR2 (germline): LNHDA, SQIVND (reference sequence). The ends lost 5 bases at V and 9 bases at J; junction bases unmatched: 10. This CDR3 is CASSRRAGGPSEQFF. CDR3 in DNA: TGTGCCAGTAGTCGGAGAGCGGGAGGGCCAAGTGAGCAGTTCTTC.